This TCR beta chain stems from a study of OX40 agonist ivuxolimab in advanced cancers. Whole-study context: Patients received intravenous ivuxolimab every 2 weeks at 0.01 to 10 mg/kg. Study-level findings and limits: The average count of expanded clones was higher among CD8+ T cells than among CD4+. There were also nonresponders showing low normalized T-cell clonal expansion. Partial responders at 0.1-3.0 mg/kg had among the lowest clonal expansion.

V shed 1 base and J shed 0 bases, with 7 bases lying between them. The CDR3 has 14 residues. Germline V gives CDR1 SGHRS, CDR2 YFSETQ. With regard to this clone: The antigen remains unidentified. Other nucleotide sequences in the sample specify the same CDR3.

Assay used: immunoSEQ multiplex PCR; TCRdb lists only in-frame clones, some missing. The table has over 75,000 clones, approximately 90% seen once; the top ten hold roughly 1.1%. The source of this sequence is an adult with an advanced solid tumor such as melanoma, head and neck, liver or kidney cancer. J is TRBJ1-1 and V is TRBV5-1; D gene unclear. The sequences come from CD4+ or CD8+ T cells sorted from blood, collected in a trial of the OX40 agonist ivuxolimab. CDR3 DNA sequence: TGCGCCAGCAGCTTGTCCGCCATGAACACTGAAGCTTTCTTT. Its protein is CASSLSAMNTEAFF.